The 19 T cell receptor beta chains below were found in one sample sequenced in a study of T cells in Graves' hyperthyroidism and ophthalmopathy. RNA transcripts served as the template for amplifying TCR beta CDR3 regions. First-round RT-PCR targeting the TCR CDR3 was performed with the HTBI primer set. TCRdb independently ran MiXCR on the multiplex PCR reads; one entry per CDR3 protein. The table shows a few hundred thousand distinct CDR3 sequences, with approximately 17% occurring only once. The specimen sequenced was blood. Every receptor here comes from a woman aged 18-29 years with Graves' ophthalmopathy.

J is TRBJ1-4 and V is TRBV28; unclear D gene. Germline CDR1 is MDHEN and CDR2 is SYDVKM. This CDR3 is 16 amino acids long. Trimming pared 3 bases from V and 1 base from J, leaving 12 bases between. CDR3 in amino acids: CASSFVGSLTNEKLFF. The CDR3 coding sequence is TGTGCCAGCAGTTTCGTAGGGTCGTTAACTAATGAAAAACTGTTTTTT.

This clonotype appeared many times. The chain uses TRBV28 and TRBJ2-3; the match to TRBD2 covers 12 bases. CDR1 and CDR2 from the germline V gene are MDHEN and SYDVKM. The CDR3 extends over 16 amino acids. V lost 2 bases, J lost 4 bases, and 4 bases stayed unmatched. The CDR3 loop reads CASSLPSGGASDTQYF. CDR3 coding DNA: TGTGCCAGCAGTTTACCTAGCGGGGGGGCCTCAGATACGCAGTATTTT.

This clonotype appeared a few times. This may be a read error, as it is one base from a much larger clone. The chain joins TRBV30 to TRBJ1-2; possibly TRBD1 for D (5 bases). Trimming shortened V by 4 bases and J by 8 bases, and 11 bases separated the two germline ends. The CDR3 totals 11 residues. CDR1 and CDR2 from the germline V gene are GTSNPN and SVGIG (reference sequence). In nucleotides, the CDR3 is TGTGCCTGGAAAACAGGAAAAGGCTACACCTTC. Translating it yields CAWKTGKGYTF.

This clonotype was found many times. V and J are TRBV13 and TRBJ2-3; TRBD1 might be the D (5 bases). The CDR3 spans 13 residues. V was cut by 5 bases and J by 8 bases, with 14 bases left in between. Germline CDR1 PRHDT, CDR2 FYEKMQ (reference sequence). The CDR3 loop is CASSEGALVTQYF. CDR3 nucleotide sequence: TGTGCCAGCAGCGAAGGGGCGCTAGTTACGCAGTATTTT.

This clonotype has ten or more counts. The rearrangement links TRBV6-1 to TRBJ2-5; 7 bases fit TRBD2. V was clipped by 0 bases and J by 2 bases; unmatched bases: 12. CDR3 length equals 18 residues. CDR1 and CDR2 from the germline V gene are MNHNS and SASEGT. CDR3 amino acids: CASSEALSAGKGQETQYF. CDR3 in DNA: TGTGCCAGCAGTGAAGCGCTGTCAGCGGGGAAGGGACAAGAGACCCAGTACTTC.

This clonotype was seen ten or more times. The chain combines TRBV2 with TRBJ2-4; TRBD1 aligns across 9 bases. This CDR3 region has 15 residues. The V gene's germline CDR1 is SNHLY and CDR2 FYNNEI. The V and J ends lost 6 bases and 7 bases, in that order; junction bases with no gene match: 10. The CDR3 loop is CASREPGQGKNIQYF. CDR3 nucleotides: TGTGCCAGCAGGGAACCGGGACAGGGCAAGAACATTCAGTACTTC.

This chain connects TRBV9 to TRBJ2-1, with TRBD2 matching over 9 bases. The germline gives CDR1 SGDLS, CDR2 YYNGEE. After removal of 3 bases from V and 6 bases from J, the junction contained 10 bases not matched to a gene. CDR3 length equals 16 residues. The DNA for the CDR3 is TGTGCCAGCAGCGGGGGGTGGGCTAGCGGGGCCAATGAGCAGTTCTTC. This gives the protein CASSGGWASGANEQFF.

The table lists this clonotype with many counts. The chain has TRBV30 and TRBJ2-7, with D possibly TRBD2 on 5 matching bases. Looked up from germline, CDR1 is GTSNPN and CDR2 is SVGIG (reference sequence). The CDR3 is 16 residues long. With 3 bases removed from V and 2 bases from J, the gap between germline ends came to 20 bases. CDR3 loop: CAWSLIQTRAPYEQYF. The CDR3 region has the DNA TGTGCCTGGAGCCTTATCCAAACTAGGGCCCCCTACGAGCAGTACTTC.

This clonotype appeared many times. This sequence joins TRBV10-3 and TRBJ1-5; D gene unclear. The ends were cut back, 3 bases at V and 5 bases at J, with 11 bases in the middle. Germline-derived CDR1 and CDR2 are ENHRY and SYGVKD. The CDR3 covers 14 residues. In DNA form, the CDR3 reads TGTGCCATCAGTGAAGTAAGGGTCGATCAGCCCCAGCATTTT. Its protein is CAISEVRVDQPQHF.

The CDR3 protein is CASSLVIETGHGYTF. The CDR3 region has the DNA TGTGCCAGCAGTTTAGTGATCGAGACAGGGCATGGCTACACCTTC. The V gene is TRBV12-3 or TRBV12-4, the J gene TRBJ1-2; 7 nucleotides agree with TRBD1. The CDR3 runs to 15 residues. The ends lost 1 base at V and 6 bases at J; junction bases unmatched: 8.

The sample holds many counts of this clonotype. This rearrangement joins TRBV20-1 to TRBJ2-1, with TRBD2 matching over 11 bases. In germline, CDR1 is DFQATT, CDR2 SNEGSKA (reference sequence). This CDR3 is built from 14 residues. J was trimmed by 7 bases and V by 5 bases; bases with no gene match: 7. CDR3 DNA sequence: TGCAGTGCTGCCGGGACTAGCGGTCTAAATGAGCAGTTCTTC. Residues: CSAAGTSGLNEQFF.

This clonotype was found a few times. The V call is TRBV20-1, the J call TRBJ2-7, with TRBD1 matching 9 bases. This CDR3 region has 10 residues. CDR1 is DFQATT and CDR2 is SNEGSKA in the germline V gene (reference sequence). The CDR3 loop reads CADRGDEQYF. The CDR3 bases are TGCGCGGACAGGGGCGACGAGCAGTACTTC.

The chain is built from TRBV19 and TRBJ1-2; D possibly corresponds to TRBD1 (5 bases). The V and J ends lost 5 bases and 7 bases respectively, with 17 bases between them. The V gene's germline CDR1 is LNHDA and CDR2 SQIVND (reference sequence). The CDR3 covers 14 residues. CDR3 loop: CASSVVSSGGGYTF. DNA for the CDR3: TGTGCCAGTAGTGTCGTGTCTTCCGGGGGTGGCTACACCTTC. The full variable domain, rest sourced from reference TRBV19 and TRBJ1-2, is DGGITQSPKYLFRKEGQNVTLSCEQNLNHDAMYWYRQDPGQGLRLIYYSQIVNDFQKGDIAEGYSVSREKKESFPLTVTSAQKNPTAFYLCASSVVSSGGGYTFGSGTRLTVV.

This clonotype showed up many times. The V call is TRBV27, the J call TRBJ2-7, with D possibly matching TRBD2 (6 bases). Germline V gene lookup returns CDR1 MNHEY and CDR2 SMNVEV (reference sequence). The CDR3 sequence is 15 residues long. The V and J ends lost 5 bases and 6 bases respectively, with 20 bases between them. CDR3 in amino acids: CASSPGTLGSLEQYF. The CDR3 bases are TGTGCCAGCAGTCCTGGGACTTTGGGGTCCCTCGAGCAGTACTTC.

This clonotype has a handful of counts. The rearrangement joins TRBV28 to TRBJ1-5, with D possibly matching TRBD1 (6 bases). This CDR3 spans 16 amino acids. V lost 1 base and J lost 2, with 12 bases in between. In germline, CDR1 is MDHEN, CDR2 SYDVKM. CDR3 loop: CASSLSGEAGNQPQHF. The CDR3 DNA reads TGTGCCAGCAGTTTATCAGGGGAAGCGGGCAATCAGCCCCAGCATTTT. Drawing the rest from reference TRBV28 and TRBJ1-5, the complete variable domain is DVKVTQSSRYLVKRTGEKVFLECVQDMDHENMFWYRQDPGLGLRLIYFSYDVKMKEKGDIPEGYSVSREKKERFSLILESASTNQTSMYLCASSLSGEAGNQPQHFGDGTRLSIL.

This clonotype was observed many times. V usage is TRBV7-9 and J usage is TRBJ2-1, with a tentative D call TRBD1 (5 bases). Germline CDR1 and CDR2: SEHNR and FQNEAQ (reference sequence). The germline V and J ends were trimmed by 2 bases and 8 bases, with 10 bases remaining between them. The CDR3 runs to 13 residues. The DNA for the CDR3 is TGTGCCAGCAGCTTAACGGTGACAGATGAGCAGTTCTTC. This encodes CASSLTVTDEQFF.

DNA for the CDR3: TGCGCCAGCAGCAGCCAGGGGGCGGGGGGTGGCTACACCTTC. Protein product: CASSSQGAGGGYTF. The chain is built from TRBV10-2 and TRBJ1-2, with TRBD1 matching over 8 bases. This CDR3 contains 14 residues. CDR1 and CDR2 (germline): WSHSY, SAAADI. With V trimmed by 6 bases and J by 7 bases, 10 bases remained unmatched.

The rearrangement joins TRBV29-1 to TRBJ2-3, with 7 bases matching TRBD2. The CDR3 sequence is 13 residues long. The V segment lost 3 bases and the J segment 2 bases; nucleotides outside the gene matches: 2. The germline V gene encodes CDR1 SQVTM and CDR2 ANQGSEA. CDR3 in amino acids: CSVETSITDTQYF. CDR3 DNA sequence: TGCAGCGTTGAGACTAGCATCACAGATACGCAGTATTTT.

This clonotype was counted many times. J is TRBJ2-1 and V is TRBV20-1, with TRBD2 matching over 9 bases. This CDR3 contains 15 residues. The V segment lost 4 bases and the J segment 8 bases; nucleotides outside the gene matches: 12. Germline V lookup: CDR1 DFQATT, CDR2 SNEGSKA (reference sequence). In nucleotides, the CDR3 is TGCAGTGCTATCCTCGCGGGAGGGCGGTCCGATGAGCAGTTCTTC. The encoded protein is CSAILAGGRSDEQFF.